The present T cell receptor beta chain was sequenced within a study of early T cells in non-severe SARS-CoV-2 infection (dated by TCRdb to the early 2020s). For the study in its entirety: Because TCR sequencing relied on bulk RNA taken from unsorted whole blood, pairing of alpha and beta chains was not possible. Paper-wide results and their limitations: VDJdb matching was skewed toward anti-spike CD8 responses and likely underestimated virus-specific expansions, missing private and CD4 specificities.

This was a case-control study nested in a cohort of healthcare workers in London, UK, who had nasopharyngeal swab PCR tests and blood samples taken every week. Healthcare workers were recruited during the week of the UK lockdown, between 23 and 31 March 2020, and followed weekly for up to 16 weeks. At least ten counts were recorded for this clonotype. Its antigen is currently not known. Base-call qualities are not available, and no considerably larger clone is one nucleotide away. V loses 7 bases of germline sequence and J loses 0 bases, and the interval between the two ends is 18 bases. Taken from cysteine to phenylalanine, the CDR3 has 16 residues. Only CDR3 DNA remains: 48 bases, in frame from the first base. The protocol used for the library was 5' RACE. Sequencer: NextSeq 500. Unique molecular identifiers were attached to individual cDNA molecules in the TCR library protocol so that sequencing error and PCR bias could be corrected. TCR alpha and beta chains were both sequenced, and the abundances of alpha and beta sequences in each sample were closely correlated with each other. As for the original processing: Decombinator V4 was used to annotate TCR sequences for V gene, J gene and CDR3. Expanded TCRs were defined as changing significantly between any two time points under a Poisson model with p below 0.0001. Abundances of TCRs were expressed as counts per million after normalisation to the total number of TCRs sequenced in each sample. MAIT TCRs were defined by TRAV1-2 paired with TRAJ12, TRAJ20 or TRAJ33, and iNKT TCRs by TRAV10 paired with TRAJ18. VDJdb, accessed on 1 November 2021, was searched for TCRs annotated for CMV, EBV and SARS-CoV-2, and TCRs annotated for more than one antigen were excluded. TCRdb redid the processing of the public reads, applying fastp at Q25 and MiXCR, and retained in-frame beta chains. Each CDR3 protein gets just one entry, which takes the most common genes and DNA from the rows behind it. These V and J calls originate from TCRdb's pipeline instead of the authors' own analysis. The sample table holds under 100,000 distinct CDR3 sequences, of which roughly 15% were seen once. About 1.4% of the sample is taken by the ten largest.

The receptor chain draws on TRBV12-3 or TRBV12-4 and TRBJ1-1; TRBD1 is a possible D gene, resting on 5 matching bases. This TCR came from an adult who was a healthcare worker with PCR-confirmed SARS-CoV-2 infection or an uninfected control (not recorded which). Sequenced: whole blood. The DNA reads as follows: TGTGCCAGCACCCCCCTGCGTCACAGGATGAACACTGAAGCTTTCTTT. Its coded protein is CASTPLRHRMNTEAFF.